The table lists the clone carrying this T cell receptor beta chain with a count of one. The target antigen is unknown. Partitioning of CD4+ cells yielded a CD45RA+ naive subset and a CD45RA-negative memory subset. This specimen comes from a study of shared clonotypes between healthy human individuals. Study results and limitations: Clonotype sharing across four donors was observed for about 5.2% of naive CD4 clonotypes. What limited the represented genetic and exposure-history diversity was the small number of donors.

Trimming pared 7 bases from V and 5 bases from J, leaving 11 bases between. Germline V CDR1 and CDR2: MGHDK, SYGVNS. This CDR3 has 12 amino acids. This table comes from immunoSEQ multiplex PCR, and its TCRdb copy is limited to in-frame clones, with some not included. In the table there are 2.3 million or so clones, about 92% of which are singletons. The chain has TRBV25-1 and TRBJ2-5; TRBD1 is a possible D gene (6 bases). The receptor was isolated from a man between 18 and 35 years old in good health. Some clones in this sample may be carry-over from other donors' samples. Sequenced material: naive CD4+ T cells from PBMCs. Subset defined: CD45RA+ positively selected. Here the CDR3 reads CASTDDRETQYF. CDR3 coding DNA: TGTGCCAGCACCGACGACAGGGAGACCCAGTACTTC.